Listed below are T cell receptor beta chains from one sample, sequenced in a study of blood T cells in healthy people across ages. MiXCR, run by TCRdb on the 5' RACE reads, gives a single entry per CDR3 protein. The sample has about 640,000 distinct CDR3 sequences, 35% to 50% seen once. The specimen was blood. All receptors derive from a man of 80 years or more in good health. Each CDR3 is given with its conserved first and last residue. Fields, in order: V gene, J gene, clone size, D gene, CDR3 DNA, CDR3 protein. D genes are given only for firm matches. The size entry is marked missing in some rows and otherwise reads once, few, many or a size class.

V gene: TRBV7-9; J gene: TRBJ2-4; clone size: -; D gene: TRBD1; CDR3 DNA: TGTGCCAGCAGCTTAGCAGGAGAAGGGGGCGTAGCCAAAAACATTCAGTACTTC; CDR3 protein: CASSLAGEGGVAKNIQYF
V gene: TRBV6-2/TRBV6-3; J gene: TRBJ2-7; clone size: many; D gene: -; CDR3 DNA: TGTGCCAGCAGTTACTCAAGGGCGGACTACGAGCAGTACTTC; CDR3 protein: CASSYSRADYEQYF
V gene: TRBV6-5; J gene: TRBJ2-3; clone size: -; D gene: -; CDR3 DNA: TGTGCCAGCACTTTCCGAGGCACAGATACGCAGTATTTT; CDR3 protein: CASTFRGTDTQYF
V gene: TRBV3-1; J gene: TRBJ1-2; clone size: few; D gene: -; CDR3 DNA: TGTGCCAGCAGCCAAGGAGCAGCCGTTATTTATGGCTACACCTTC; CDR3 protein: CASSQGAAVIYGYTF
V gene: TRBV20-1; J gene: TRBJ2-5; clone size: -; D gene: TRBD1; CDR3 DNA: TGCAGTGCTAGCCGGACAGGGGTTAGGGAGACCCAGTACTTC; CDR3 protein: CSASRTGVRETQYF
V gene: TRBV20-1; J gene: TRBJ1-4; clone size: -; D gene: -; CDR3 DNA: TGCAGTGCGAAGGGGGGGGGGACTAATGAAAAACTGTTTTTT; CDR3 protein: CSAKGGGTNEKLFF
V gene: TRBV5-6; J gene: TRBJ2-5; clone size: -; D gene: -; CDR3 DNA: TGTGCCAGCAGCTTGGACCCTGCGGGGACCCAGTACTTC; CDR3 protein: CASSLDPAGTQYF
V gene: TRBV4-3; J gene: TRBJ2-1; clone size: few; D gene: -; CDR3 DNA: TGCGCCAGCAGCCGACGAGGACAGAATAAATACAATGAGCAGTTCTTC; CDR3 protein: CASSRRGQNKYNEQFF
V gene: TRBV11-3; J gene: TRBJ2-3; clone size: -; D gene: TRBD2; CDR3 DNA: TGTGCCAGCAGCTCCCGGACTAGCGGGGGCACAGATACGCAGTATTTT; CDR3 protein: CASSSRTSGGTDTQYF
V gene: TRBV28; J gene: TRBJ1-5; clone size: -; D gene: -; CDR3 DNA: TGTGCCAGCAGTTCATCATCCGGGATGTCAAATCAGCCCCAGCATTTT; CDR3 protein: CASSSSSGMSNQPQHF
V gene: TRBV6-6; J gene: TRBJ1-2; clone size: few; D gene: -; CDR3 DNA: TGTGCCAGCAGTTTGGGACACCAATCCTATGGCTACACCTTC; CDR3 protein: CASSLGHQSYGYTF
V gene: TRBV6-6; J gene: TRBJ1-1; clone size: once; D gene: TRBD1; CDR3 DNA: TGTGCCAGCAGTCCAACCCGGGACAGGGGGATTACTGAAGCTTTCTTT; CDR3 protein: CASSPTRDRGITEAFF
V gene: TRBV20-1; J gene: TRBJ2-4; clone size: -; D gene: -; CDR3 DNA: TGCAGTGCTAATGAGATGGCCGAAAACATTCAGTACTTC; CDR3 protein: CSANEMAENIQYF
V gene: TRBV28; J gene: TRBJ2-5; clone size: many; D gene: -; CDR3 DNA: TGTGCCAGCAATAACCAGGACAGCCAAGAGACCCAGTACTTC; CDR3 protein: CASNNQDSQETQYF
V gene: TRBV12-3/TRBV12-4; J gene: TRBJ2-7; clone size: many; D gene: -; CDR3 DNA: TGTGCCAGCAGTTTATACCGAGGATACGAGCAGTACTTC; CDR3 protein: CASSLYRGYEQYF
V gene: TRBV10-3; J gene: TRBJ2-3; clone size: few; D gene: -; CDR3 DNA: TGTGCCATCAGTGAGACAGGGGAGGCCACAGATACGCAGTATTTT; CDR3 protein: CAISETGEATDTQYF
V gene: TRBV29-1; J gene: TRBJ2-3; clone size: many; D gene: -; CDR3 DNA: TGCAGCCTACGGGCAGATACGCAGTATTTT; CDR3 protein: CSLRADTQYF
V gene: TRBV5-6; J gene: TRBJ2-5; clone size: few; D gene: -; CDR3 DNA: TGTGCCAGCAGCTTGGGGCAGGCCCTCCTGGAGACCCAGTACTTC; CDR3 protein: CASSLGQALLETQYF
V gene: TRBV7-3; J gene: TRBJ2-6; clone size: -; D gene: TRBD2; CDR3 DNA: TGTGCCAGCAGCTTAATCGCGGGAGGGCCTGGGGCCAACGTCCTGACTTTC; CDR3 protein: CASSLIAGGPGANVLTF
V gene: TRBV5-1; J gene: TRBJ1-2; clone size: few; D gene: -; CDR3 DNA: TGCGCCAGCAGCTTGATCGACAATTCCTATGGCTACACCTTC; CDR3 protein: CASSLIDNSYGYTF
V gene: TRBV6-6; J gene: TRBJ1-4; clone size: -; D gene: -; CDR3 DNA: TGTGCCAGCGATCGGGTACTTGGTGAAAAACTGTTTTTT; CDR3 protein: CASDRVLGEKLFF
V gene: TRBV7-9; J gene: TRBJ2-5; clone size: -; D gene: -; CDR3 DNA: TGTGCCAGCAGCGCGCAGGGTGTTCGGGAGACCCAGTACTTC; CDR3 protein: CASSAQGVRETQYF
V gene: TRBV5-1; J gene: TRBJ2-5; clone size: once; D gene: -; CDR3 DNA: TGCGCCAGCAGCTGGGGACCCAACAATGAGCAGTACTTC; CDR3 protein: CASSWGPNNEQYF
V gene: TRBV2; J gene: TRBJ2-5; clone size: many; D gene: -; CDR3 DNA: TGTGCCAGCAGTGACGTGACCCAGTACTTC; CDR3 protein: CASSDVTQYF
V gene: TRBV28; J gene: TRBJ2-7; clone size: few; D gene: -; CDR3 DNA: TGTGCCAGCAGCCTACAAGAGATCTACGAGCAGTACTTC; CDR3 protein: CASSLQEIYEQYF
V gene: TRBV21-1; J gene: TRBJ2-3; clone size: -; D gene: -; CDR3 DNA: TGTGCCAGCAGCAAAGTGGGACTAGCGGAGACCGATCCTAGCACAGATACGCAGTATTTT; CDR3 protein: CASSKVGLAETDPSTDTQYF
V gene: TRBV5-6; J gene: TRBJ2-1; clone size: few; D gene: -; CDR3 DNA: TGTGCCAGCAGCTACGAGGGTCATTCCTACAATGAGCAGTTCTTC; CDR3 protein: CASSYEGHSYNEQFF
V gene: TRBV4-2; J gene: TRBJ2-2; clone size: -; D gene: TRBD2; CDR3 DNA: TGTGCCAGCAGCCAAGACCCCGGGACTAGCGGGAGGAGGACCGGGGAGCTGTTTTTT; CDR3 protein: CASSQDPGTSGRRTGELFF
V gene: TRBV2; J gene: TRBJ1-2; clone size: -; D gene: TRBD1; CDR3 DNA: TGTGCCAGCAGATCCGGGACAGACTCACTTAACTATGGCTACACCTTC; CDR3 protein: CASRSGTDSLNYGYTF
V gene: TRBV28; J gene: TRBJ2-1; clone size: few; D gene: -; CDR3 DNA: TGTGCCAGCAGCAGCTCTTCAAGCGGGTCCGCCTACAATGAGCAGTTCTTC; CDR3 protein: CASSSSSSGSAYNEQFF
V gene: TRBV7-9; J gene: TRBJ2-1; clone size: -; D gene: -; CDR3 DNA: TGTGCCAGCAGCTTTAGCGCGACAAACTACAATGAGCAGTTCTTC; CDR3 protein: CASSFSATNYNEQFF
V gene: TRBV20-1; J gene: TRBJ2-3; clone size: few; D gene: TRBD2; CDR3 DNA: TGCAGTGCGGATCTAGCGGGGGGTACGACATCTACGCAGTATTTT; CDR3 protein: CSADLAGGTTSTQYF
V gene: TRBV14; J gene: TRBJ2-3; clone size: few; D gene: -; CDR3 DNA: TGTGCCAGCAGCCCCCGAACCCGGGGGGCCACAGATACGCAGTATTTT; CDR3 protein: CASSPRTRGATDTQYF
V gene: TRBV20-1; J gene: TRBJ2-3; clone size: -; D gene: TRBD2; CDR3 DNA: TGCAGTGCTGGGGGAGGACTAGCGGGAGAGGATACGCAGTATTTT; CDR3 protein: CSAGGGLAGEDTQYF
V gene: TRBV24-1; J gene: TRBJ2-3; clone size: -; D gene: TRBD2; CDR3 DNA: TGTGCCACCAGTGATCCCGGGGGGAGCACAGATACGCAGTATTTT; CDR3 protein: CATSDPGGSTDTQYF
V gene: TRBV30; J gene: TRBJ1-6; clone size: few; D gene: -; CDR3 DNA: TGTGCCTGGAGGTTGTCGGCCGTTAATTCACCCCTCCACTTT; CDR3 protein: CAWRLSAVNSPLHF
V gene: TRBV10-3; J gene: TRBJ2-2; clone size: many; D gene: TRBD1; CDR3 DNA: TGTGCCATCAGCGCCGAGGGGGCCACCGGGGAGCTGTTTTTT; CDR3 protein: CAISAEGATGELFF
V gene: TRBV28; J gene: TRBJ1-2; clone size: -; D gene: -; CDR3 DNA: TGTGCCAGCAGTTTGATGGGCTATGGCTACACCTTC; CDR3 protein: CASSLMGYGYTF
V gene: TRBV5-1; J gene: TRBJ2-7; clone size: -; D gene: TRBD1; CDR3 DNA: TGCGCCAGCAGCCTCGGACAGGATCGGGGCGAGCAGTACTTC; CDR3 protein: CASSLGQDRGEQYF
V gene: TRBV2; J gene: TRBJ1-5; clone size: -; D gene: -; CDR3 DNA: TGTGCCAGCACCCTAGGTGATCAGCCCCAGCATTTT; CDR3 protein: CASTLGDQPQHF
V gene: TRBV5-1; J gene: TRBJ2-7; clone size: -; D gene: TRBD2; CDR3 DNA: TGCGCCAGCAGCAACTCCCCTAGCGGGCCCACCAACAATGAGCAGTACTTC; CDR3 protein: CASSNSPSGPTNNEQYF
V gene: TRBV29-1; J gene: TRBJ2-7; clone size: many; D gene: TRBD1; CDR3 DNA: TGCAGCGTTGAAGATCAACAGGGGGACGACGAGCAGTACTTC; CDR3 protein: CSVEDQQGDDEQYF